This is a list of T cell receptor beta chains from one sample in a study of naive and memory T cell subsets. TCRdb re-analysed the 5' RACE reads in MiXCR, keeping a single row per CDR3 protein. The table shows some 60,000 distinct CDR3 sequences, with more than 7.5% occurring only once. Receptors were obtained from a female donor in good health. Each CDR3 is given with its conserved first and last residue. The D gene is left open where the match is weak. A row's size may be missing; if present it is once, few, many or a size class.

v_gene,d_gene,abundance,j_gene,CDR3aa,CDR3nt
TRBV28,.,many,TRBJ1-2,CASSSHLTNGYTF,TGTGCCAGCAGTTCCCACCTTACGAATGGCTACACCTTC
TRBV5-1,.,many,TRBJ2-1,CASSLESRSSYNEQFF,TGCGCCAGCAGCTTGGAGTCTCGAAGCTCCTACAATGAGCAGTTCTTC
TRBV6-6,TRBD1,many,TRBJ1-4,CASIDRGTNEKLFF,TGTGCCAGCATCGACAGGGGAACTAATGAAAAACTGTTTTTT
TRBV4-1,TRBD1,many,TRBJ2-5,CASSQDDRGVTQYF,TGCGCCAGCAGCCAAGACGACAGGGGTGTGACCCAGTACTTC
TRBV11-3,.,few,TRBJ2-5,CASSLRPRETQYF,TGTGCCAGCAGCTTACGTCCCAGGGAGACCCAGTACTTC
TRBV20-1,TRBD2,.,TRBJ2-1,CSALTSGRSNNEQFF,TGCAGTGCCCTGACTAGCGGGAGATCGAACAATGAGCAGTTCTTC
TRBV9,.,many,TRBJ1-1,CASSVGREMNTEAFF,TGTGCCAGCAGCGTAGGGCGGGAGATGAACACTGAAGCTTTCTTT
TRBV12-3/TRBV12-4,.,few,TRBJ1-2,CASSLAGTNYGYTF,TGTGCCAGCAGTTTAGCCGGAACCAACTATGGCTACACCTTC
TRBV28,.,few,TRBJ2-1,CASIGTQWYEQFF,TGTGCCAGCATTGGGACCCAGTGGTATGAGCAGTTCTTC
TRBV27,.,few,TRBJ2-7,CASLNRGTYEQYF,TGTGCCAGCCTAAACCGGGGGACTTACGAGCAGTACTTC
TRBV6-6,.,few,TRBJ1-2,CASYSTGSTSQRDGYTF,TGTGCCAGCTACTCTACGGGGTCTACGTCGCAGAGGGATGGCTACACCTTC
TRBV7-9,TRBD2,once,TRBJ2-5,CASSSLAGGSQETQYF,TGTGCCAGCAGCTCACTAGCGGGGGGAAGCCAAGAGACCCAGTACTTC
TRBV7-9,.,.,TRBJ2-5,CASSHGGETQYF,TGTGCCAGCTCTCACGGAGGGGAGACCCAGTACTTC
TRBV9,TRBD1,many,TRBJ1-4,CASSPGTTGGEKLFF,TGTGCCAGCAGCCCCGGGACCACAGGGGGTGAGAAACTGTTTTTT
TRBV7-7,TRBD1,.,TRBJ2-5,CASSRDRGGQETQYF,TGTGCTAGCAGCCGCGACAGGGGGGGCCAAGAGACCCAGTACTTC
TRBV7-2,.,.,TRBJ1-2,CASSLRRQYPSYGYTF,TGTGCCAGCAGCTTAAGAAGGCAGTATCCCTCCTATGGCTACACCTTC
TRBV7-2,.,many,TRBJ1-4,CASSSQPAGALGDGLFF,TGTGCCAGCAGCTCCCAGCCTGCAGGGGCGTTGGGAGACGGACTGTTTTTT
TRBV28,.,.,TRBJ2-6,CASSLCPLVLTF,TGTGCCAGCAGTTTATGCCCGCTAGTCCTGACTTTC
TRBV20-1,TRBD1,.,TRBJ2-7,CSASLTGVTYEQYF,TGCAGTGCTTCTCTTACAGGGGTCACCTACGAGCAGTACTTC
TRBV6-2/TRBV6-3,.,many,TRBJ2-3,CAVSRDGETDTQYF,TGTGCCGTAAGCCGGGACGGCGAGACAGATACGCAGTATTTT
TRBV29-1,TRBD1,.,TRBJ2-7,CSVRDRDYEQYF,TGCAGCGTCCGAGACAGGGACTACGAGCAGTACTTC
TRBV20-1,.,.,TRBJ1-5,CSAREDGRPDKYSNQPQHF,TGCAGTGCTAGAGAAGATGGACGGCCGGATAAATATAGCAATCAGCCCCAGCATTTT
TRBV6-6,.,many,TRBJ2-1,CASTRGWNEQFF,TGTGCCAGCACCAGGGGATGGAATGAGCAGTTCTTC
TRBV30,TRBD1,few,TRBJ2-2,CAGRQGLTGELFF,TGTGCCGGAAGACAGGGTTTGACCGGGGAGCTGTTTTTT
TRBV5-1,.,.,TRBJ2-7,CASSWTGTAWGEQYF,TGCGCCAGCAGCTGGACCGGGACGGCTTGGGGAGAGCAGTACTTC